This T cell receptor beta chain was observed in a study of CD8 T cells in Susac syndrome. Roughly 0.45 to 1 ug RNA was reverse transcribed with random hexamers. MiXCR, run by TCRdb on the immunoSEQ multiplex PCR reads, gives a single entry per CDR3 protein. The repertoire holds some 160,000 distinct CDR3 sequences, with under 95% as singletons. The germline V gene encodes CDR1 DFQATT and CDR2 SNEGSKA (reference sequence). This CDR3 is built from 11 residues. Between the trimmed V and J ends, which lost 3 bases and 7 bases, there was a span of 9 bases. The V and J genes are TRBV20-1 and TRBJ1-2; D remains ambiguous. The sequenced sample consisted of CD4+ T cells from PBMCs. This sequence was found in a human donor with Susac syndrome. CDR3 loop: CSASYPTGYTF. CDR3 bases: TGCAGTGCTAGCTATCCAACTGGCTACACCTTC.